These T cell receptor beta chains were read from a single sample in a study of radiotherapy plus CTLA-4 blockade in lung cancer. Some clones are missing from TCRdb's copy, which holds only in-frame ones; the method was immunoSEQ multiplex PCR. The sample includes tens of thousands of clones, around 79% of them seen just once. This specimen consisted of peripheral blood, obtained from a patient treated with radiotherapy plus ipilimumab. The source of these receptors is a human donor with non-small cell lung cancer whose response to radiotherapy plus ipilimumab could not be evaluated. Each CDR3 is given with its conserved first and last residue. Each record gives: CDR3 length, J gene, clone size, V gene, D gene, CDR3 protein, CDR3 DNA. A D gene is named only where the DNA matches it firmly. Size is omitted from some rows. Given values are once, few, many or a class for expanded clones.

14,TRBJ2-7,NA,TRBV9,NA,CASSELGTSYEQYF,TGTGCCAGCAGCGAACTGGGCACATCCTACGAGCAGTACTTC
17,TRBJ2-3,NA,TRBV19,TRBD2,CASSTPGLAGGADTQYF,TGTGCCAGTAGTACCCCCGGACTAGCGGGGGGTGCGGATACGCAGTATTTT
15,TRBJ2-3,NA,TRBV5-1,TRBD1,CASIRGTGGADTQYF,TGCGCCAGCATTCGCGGGACAGGGGGCGCAGATACGCAGTATTTT
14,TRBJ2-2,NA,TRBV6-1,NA,CASNRDSDTGELFF,TGTGCCAGCAACCGGGACTCGGACACCGGGGAGCTGTTTTTT
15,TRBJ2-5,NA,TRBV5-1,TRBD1,CASSLGGTAQETQYF,TGCGCCAGCAGCTTGGGTGGGACAGCCCAAGAGACCCAGTACTTC
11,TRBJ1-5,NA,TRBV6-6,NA,CASGGYQPQHF,TGTGCCAGCGGAGGTTATCAGCCCCAGCATTTT
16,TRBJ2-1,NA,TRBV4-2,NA,CASSQDTRGIYNEQFF,TGTGCCAGCAGCCAAGATACGCGGGGCATCTACAATGAGCAGTTCTTC
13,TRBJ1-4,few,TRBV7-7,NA,CASSKNGGEKLFF,TGTGCCAGCAGCAAAAACGGGGGTGAAAAACTGTTTTTT
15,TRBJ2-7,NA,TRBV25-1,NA,CASSDSFQLSYEQYF,TGTGCCAGCAGTGATAGCTTTCAACTTTCCTACGAGCAGTACTTC
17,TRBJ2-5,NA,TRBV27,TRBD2,CASSSRASGSLRETQYF,TGTGCCAGCAGTTCGAGGGCTAGCGGGAGTTTAAGAGAGACCCAGTACTTC
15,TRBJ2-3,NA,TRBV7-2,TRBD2,CASSLGLAGVNTQYF,TGTGCCAGCAGCTTAGGACTAGCGGGAGTCAATACGCAGTATTTT
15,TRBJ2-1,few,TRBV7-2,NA,CASSSEGGATAEQFF,TGTGCCAGCAGCTCCGAGGGGGGGGCTACGGCTGAGCAGTTCTTC
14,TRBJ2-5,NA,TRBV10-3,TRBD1,CAISGRTGEETQYF,TGTGCCATCAGTGGCCGGACAGGAGAAGAGACCCAGTACTTC